This section outlines one TCR beta chain sequence together with its context. Its antigen is not identified. Profiled with immunoSEQ multiplex PCR; TCRdb holds only in-frame clones, not every one. The table includes about 180,000 clones, approximately 90% detected once. This sample stems from a study of T cell responses to AZD1222 COVID-19 vaccine. Study observations and caveats: Clonal diversity was possibly underestimated; the donors were predominantly white British and more often female. Every sample of the repertoires postdated the peak T cell response.

The material sequenced was peripheral blood, taken on day 0 of AZD1222 vaccination. This sequence originates from an adult in good health.

CDR3 amino acids: CASSLTGEKQYF. CDR3 in DNA: TGTGCCAGCAGCTTGACAGGGGAAAAGCAGTACTTC. J is TRBJ2-7 and V is TRBV7-9; 8 bases map to TRBD1. Per the germline V gene, CDR1 is SEHNR and CDR2 is FQNEAQ (reference sequence). This CDR3 contains 12 residues. V dropped 3 bases and J dropped 8; count of bases not matched to a gene: 3.